The 17 T cell receptor beta chains given below trace back to one sample, sequenced in a study of high-grade serous ovarian cancer treatment subgroups. The tumor samples were collected prior to definitive surgery or chemotherapy. Method: immunoSEQ multiplex PCR; TCRdb's copy keeps in-frame clones and lacks some. The sample contains about 3,000 clones, roughly 80% of which appear only once. Specimen: tumor tissue. These receptors originate from a human donor with high-grade serous ovarian cancer.

The chain recombines TRBV28 with TRBJ1-1, with D hard to call. Germline values: CDR1 MDHEN, CDR2 SYDVKM. This CDR3 is built from 15 residues. V was pared by 7 bases and J by 5 bases, with 20 bases between. This chain's CDR3 is CASMRFLGKGTEAFF. CDR3 sequence (DNA): TGTGCCAGCATGAGGTTTTTGGGAAAAGGGACTGAAGCTTTCTTT.

The V and J genes are TRBV4-1 and TRBJ2-1, with 7 nucleotides matching TRBD2. From germline, CDR1 is MGHRA and CDR2 YSYEKL. Germline trimming cut 4 bases from V and 7 bases from J; bases unmatched to any gene: 10. The CDR3 has 15 amino acids. The CDR3 nucleotides read TGCGCCAGCAGCCTAGAGGGGAGGGGAGGGAATGAGCAGTTCTTC. It codes for CASSLEGRGGNEQFF.

The rearrangement joins TRBV7-6 to TRBJ2-2, with D maybe TRBD2 (6 bases). Germline-derived CDR1 and CDR2 are SGHVS and FNYEAQ. This CDR3 has 15 residues. The V end was cut by 0 bases, the J end by 1 base, with 6 bases between. CDR3 region: CASSLATRNTGELFF. In DNA form, the CDR3 reads TGTGCCAGCAGCTTAGCGACTAGGAACACCGGGGAGCTGTTTTTT.

As for this clone: One end of the junction varies from germline; a read error may be responsible. The gene calls are TRBV11-2 and TRBJ1-5, with D maybe TRBD1 (5 bases). This CDR3 contains 16 residues. The germline CDR1 and CDR2 sequences are SGHAT and FQNNGV. The CDR3 is CAKLRGVGHSDQPQHF. The CDR3 DNA is TGTGCCAAATTAAGGGGAGTGGGGCATAGCGATCAGCCCCAGCATTTT.

The V and J genes are TRBV7-2 and TRBJ2-4, with 7 bases fitting TRBD1. CDR3 length equals 16 residues. Germline-derived CDR1 and CDR2 are SGHTA and FQGNSA. The V segment lost 5 bases and the J segment 1 base; nucleotides outside the gene matches: 8. The CDR3 coding sequence is TGTGCCAGCAGCCTCGACAGGGTTGGGGCCAAAAACATTCAGTACTTC. The encoded protein is CASSLDRVGAKNIQYF. Based on the CDR3 plus reference TRBV7-2 and TRBJ2-4, the full variable domain is GAGVSQSPSNKVTEKGKDVELRCDPISGHTALYWYRQSLGQGLEFLIYFQGNSAPDKSGLPSDRFSAERTGGSVSTLTIQRTQQEDSAVYLCASSLDRVGAKNIQYFGAGTRLSVL.

The gene calls are TRBV5-4 and TRBJ2-5; maybe TRBD2 (6 bases). With 5 bases removed from V and 5 bases from J, the gap between germline ends came to 19 bases. The CDR3 is 15 residues long. Per germline, CDR1 SGHNT and CDR2 YYREEE (reference sequence). The CDR3 is CASSFSVGAGETQYF. CDR3 coding DNA: TGTGCCAGCAGTTTTAGCGTAGGGGCGGGGGAGACCCAGTACTTC.

The V gene is TRBV7-3, the J gene TRBJ2-1; D is perhaps TRBD2 (5 bases). Germline CDR1 reads SGHTA; CDR2 reads FQGTGA. V dropped 5 bases and J dropped 4 bases, with 15 bases sitting between them. The CDR3 has 15 residues. CDR3 amino acids: CASSNRRAVYNEQFF. The CDR3 DNA reads TGTGCCAGCAGCAACAGACGAGCGGTGTACAATGAGCAGTTCTTC.

The chain couples TRBV14 to TRBJ2-7; weak D call: TRBD1 (6 bases). The CDR3 loop spans 17 amino acids. Trimming removed 5 bases at V and 6 bases at J, with 26 bases between. Germline lookup yields CDR1 SGHDN and CDR2 FVKESK. CDR3 DNA: TGTGCCAGCAGCGAAACTCCCCTACCAGGGGACCCCCTCGAGCAGTACTTC. This gives the protein CASSETPLPGDPLEQYF. The variable domain in full, completed from reference TRBV14 and TRBJ2-7, reads EAGVTQFPSHSVIEKGQTVTLRCDPISGHDNLYWYRRVMGKEIKFLLHFVKESKQDESGMPNNRFLAERTGGTYSTLKVQPAELEDSGVYFCASSETPLPGDPLEQYFGPGTRLTVT.

In its sample, this clone was seen once. The chain carries TRBV27 and TRBJ1-1; D might be TRBD1 (5 bases). Trimming cost V 4 bases and J 2 bases, with 17 bases left between them. From germline, CDR1 is MNHEY and CDR2 SMNVEV (reference sequence). The CDR3 length is 16 residues. As DNA, the CDR3 is TGTGCCAGCAGTTCATCCGGGACGGTGATTAACACTGAAGCTTTCTTT. Translating it yields CASSSSGTVINTEAFF.

The chain carries TRBV6-1 and TRBJ2-7, with D tentatively TRBD2 (5 bases). The CDR3 consists of 16 residues. V shed 4 bases and J shed 1 base, with 17 bases lying between them. CDR1 and CDR2 from the germline V gene are MNHNS and SASEGT. In DNA, the CDR3 is TGTGCCAGCAGTGCCACGGGGTACGACTCATCCTACGAGCAGTACTTC. The encoded protein is CASSATGYDSSYEQYF.

The rearrangement uses TRBV27 and TRBJ2-7; 15 nucleotides line up with TRBD2. J lost 0 bases, V lost 3 bases, and 9 bases had no gene match. Looked up from germline, CDR1 is MNHEY and CDR2 is SMNVEV (reference sequence). CDR3 length equals 19 residues. The CDR3 DNA reads TGTGCCAGCAGTTTGGTGGGGGGACTAGCGGGAGGTTCCTCCTACGAGCAGTACTTC. Residues: CASSLVGGLAGGSSYEQYF.

CDR3 nucleotide sequence: TGTGCCAGTAGGGGGACTAGCCGGGCCGGGGAGCTGTTTTTT. Translation: CASRGTSRAGELFF. V gene TRBV19 combines with J gene TRBJ2-2, with 9 bases identical to TRBD2. The CDR3 spans 14 residues. Germline trimming cut 6 bases from V and 6 bases from J; bases unmatched to any gene: 5. The V gene's germline CDR1 is LNHDA and CDR2 SQIVND (reference sequence).

The chain links TRBV7-9 to TRBJ2-3; a weak D match, TRBD2 (6 bases). Germline V CDR1 and CDR2: SEHNR, FQNEAQ (reference sequence). The germline V and J ends were trimmed by 4 bases and 0 bases, with 14 bases remaining between them. This CDR3 comprises 16 residues. CDR3 residues: CASSSQRAGSTDTQYF. The DNA of the CDR3 is TGTGCCAGCAGCTCCCAACGGGCGGGGAGCACAGATACGCAGTATTTT.

The J gene is TRBJ1-4, the V gene TRBV28; no firm D call. Germline CDR1 reads MDHEN; CDR2 reads SYDVKM. The CDR3 has 14 amino acids. Trimming removed 5 bases at V and 7 bases at J, with 14 bases between. The CDR3 loop is CASSPGPEGEKLFF. CDR3 coding DNA: TGTGCCAGCAGTCCTGGACCCGAGGGTGAAAAACTGTTTTTT.

The V and J genes are TRBV27 and TRBJ2-5, with 9 bases aligning to TRBD2. CDR1 and CDR2 (germline): MNHEY, SMNVEV (reference sequence). V lost 5 bases, J lost 5 bases, and 9 bases stayed unmatched. There are 15 residues in the CDR3. The DNA of the CDR3 is TGTGCCAGCAGTCCCTCTAGCGGGAATGCGGAGACCCAGTACTTC. Protein: CASSPSSGNAETQYF.

The V and J genes are TRBV4-2 and TRBJ1-4; D call uncertain. Looked up from germline, CDR1 is LGHNA and CDR2 is YNFKEQ. CDR3 length: 18 amino acids. V was shortened by 1 base and J by 0 bases, with 15 bases between the two germline ends. The CDR3, as DNA: TGTGCCAGCAGCCAAGTCAAAGCGAGGACTTCAACTAATGAAAAACTGTTTTTT. This sequence encodes CASSQVKARTSTNEKLFF.

This chain joins TRBV10-1 and TRBJ2-5, with TRBD1 matching 7 bases. Unmatched junction bases numbered 13, after V lost 10 bases and J lost 2 bases. The germline V gene encodes CDR1 WNHNN and CDR2 SYGVQD (reference sequence). The CDR3 totals 15 residues. The CDR3 loop is CAIPLSPGQQETQYF. In DNA, the CDR3 is TGCGCCATCCCTTTAAGCCCGGGACAGCAAGAGACCCAGTACTTC.